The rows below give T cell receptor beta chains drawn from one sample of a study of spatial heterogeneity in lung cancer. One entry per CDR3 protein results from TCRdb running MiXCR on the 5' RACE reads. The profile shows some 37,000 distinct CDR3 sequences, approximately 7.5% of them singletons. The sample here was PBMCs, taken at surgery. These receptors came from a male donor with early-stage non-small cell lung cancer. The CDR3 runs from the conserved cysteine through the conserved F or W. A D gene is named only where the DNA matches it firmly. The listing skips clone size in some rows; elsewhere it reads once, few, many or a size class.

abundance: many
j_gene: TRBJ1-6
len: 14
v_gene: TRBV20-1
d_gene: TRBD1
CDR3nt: TGCAGTGCTAGGAAGGACAGGGAAGGAGGACCCCTCCACTTT
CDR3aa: CSARKDREGGPLHF

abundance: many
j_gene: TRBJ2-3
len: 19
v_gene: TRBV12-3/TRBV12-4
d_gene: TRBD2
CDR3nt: TGTGCCAGCAGTTTAAGGGCTAGCGGGACCCTTTCTAGCACAGATACGCAGTATTTT
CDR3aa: CASSLRASGTLSSTDTQYF

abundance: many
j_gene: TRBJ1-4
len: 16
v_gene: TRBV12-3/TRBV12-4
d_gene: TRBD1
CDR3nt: TGTGCCAGCAGTTTCGACAGGGCTATCGGCGTCGAAAAACTGTTTTTT
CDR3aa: CASSFDRAIGVEKLFF

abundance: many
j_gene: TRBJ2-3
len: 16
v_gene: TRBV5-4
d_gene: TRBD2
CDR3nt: TGTGCCAGCAGCTTGGGACTAGCGGGTAGCACAGATACGCAGTATTTT
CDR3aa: CASSLGLAGSTDTQYF

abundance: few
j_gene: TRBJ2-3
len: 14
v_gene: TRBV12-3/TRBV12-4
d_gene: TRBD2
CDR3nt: TGTGCCAGCAACCGAGCGGGGTCCACAGATACGCAGTATTTT
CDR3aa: CASNRAGSTDTQYF

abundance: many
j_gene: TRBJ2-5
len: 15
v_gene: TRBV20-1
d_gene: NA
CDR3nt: TGCAGTGCTAGAGATAGATACTATGACCAAGAGACCCAGTACTTC
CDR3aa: CSARDRYYDQETQYF

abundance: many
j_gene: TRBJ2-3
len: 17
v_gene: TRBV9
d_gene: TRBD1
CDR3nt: TGTGCCAGCAGCGTAGAGGGACAGGTGGAGGAGGGAGATACGCAGTATTTT
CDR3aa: CASSVEGQVEEGDTQYF

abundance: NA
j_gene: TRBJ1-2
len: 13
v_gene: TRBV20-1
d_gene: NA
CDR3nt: TGCAGTGCTAGGTGGGGGAACAACTATAGCTACACCTTC
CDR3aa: CSARWGNNYSYTF

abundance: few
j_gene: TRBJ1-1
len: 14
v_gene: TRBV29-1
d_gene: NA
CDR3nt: TGCAGCGTTGAAGGAGAACAGGGGAACACTGAAGCTTTCTTT
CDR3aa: CSVEGEQGNTEAFF

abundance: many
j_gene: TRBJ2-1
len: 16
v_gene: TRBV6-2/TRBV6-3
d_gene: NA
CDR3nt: TGTGCCAGCAGATTGGGGCTGGGGAGCTCCTACAATGAGCAGTTCTTC
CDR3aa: CASRLGLGSSYNEQFF

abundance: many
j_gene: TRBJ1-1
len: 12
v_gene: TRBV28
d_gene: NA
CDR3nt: TGTGCCAGCAGAGTCCAGGGGACTGAAGCTTTCTTT
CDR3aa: CASRVQGTEAFF

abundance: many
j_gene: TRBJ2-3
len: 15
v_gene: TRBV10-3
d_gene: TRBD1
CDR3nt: TGTGCCATCAGTGAGTCACAGGGGAAAACAGATACGCAGTATTTT
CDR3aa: CAISESQGKTDTQYF

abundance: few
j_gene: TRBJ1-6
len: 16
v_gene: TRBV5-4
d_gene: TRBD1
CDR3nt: TGTGCCAGCAAAACAGGGGGTAGCTCCTATAATTCACCCCTCCACTTT
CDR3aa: CASKTGGSSYNSPLHF

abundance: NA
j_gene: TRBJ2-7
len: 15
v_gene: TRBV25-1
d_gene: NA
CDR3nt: TGTGCCAGCAGTGAATCCCCGGGGCAGACCTACGAGCAGTACTTC
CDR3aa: CASSESPGQTYEQYF

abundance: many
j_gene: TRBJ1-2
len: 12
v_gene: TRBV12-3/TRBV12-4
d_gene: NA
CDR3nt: TGTGCCAGCAGTCCGACAGACTATGGCTACACCTTC
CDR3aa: CASSPTDYGYTF

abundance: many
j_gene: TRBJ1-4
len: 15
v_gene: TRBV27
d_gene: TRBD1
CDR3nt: TGTGCCAGCAGTTCTACACAGGGGCCTAATGAAAAACTGTTTTTT
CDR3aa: CASSSTQGPNEKLFF